The clone carrying this TCR beta chain was counted between two and nine times. The antigen remains undetermined. TCRdb reprocessed the reads with MiXCR, giving one entry per CDR3 protein. Of hundreds of thousands of distinct CDR3 sequences in the sample, roughly 30% were seen once. The CDR3 loop spans 11 amino acids. Germline V CDR1 and CDR2: SNHLY, FYNNEI. V was pared by 10 bases and J by 1 base, with 7 bases between. The sample belongs to a study of T cell repertoires in cytomegalovirus infection. Study at large: Both recently identified HLA-C-restricted and well-studied HLA-B-restricted CMV epitopes were used in the study.

Study conclusions and caveats: Within the response measured ex vivo, HLA-C-restricted CMV-specific TCR beta clonotypes were dominant.

Sequenced here: cultured CD8+ T cells from PBMCs, sampled from culture after CMV antigen stimulation. The sequence was obtained from a human donor in good health (CMV status not recorded). Some clones in this sample may be carry-over from other donors' samples. J is TRBJ1-1 and V is TRBV2, with no clear D. The CDR3 sequence is CAIMTNTEAFF. CDR3 sequence (DNA): TGTGCCATCATGACGAACACTGAAGCTTTCTTT.